This entry is about one T cell receptor (beta chain). What it binds is not known. The sample belongs to a study of cytomegalovirus exposure and HLA in healthy donors. Study results and limitations: Further analysis was carried out later, and it showed several of the most significant clusters appearing linked to common viral pathogens.

Though probably carrying unrecorded immune exposures, donors were nominally healthy at sampling. The PCR ran on 60 Vbeta and 13 Jbeta primers. Using immunoSEQ multiplex PCR, the repertoire was profiled, and TCRdb retains in-frame clones only, with some absent. This table lists 120,000 or so clones. CDR3 size: 13 residues. V shed 3 bases and J shed 3 bases, with 9 bases lying between them. Germline-derived CDR1 and CDR2 are ENHRY and SYGVKD. This receptor was taken from a man aged 18 to 29 in good health and CMV-seronegative. The genes are TRBV10-3 and TRBJ2-7; D might be TRBD1 (6 bases). Sequencing used PBMCs. The chain's CDR3 is CAISDFRGYEQYF. CDR3 coding DNA: TGTGCCATCAGTGACTTCAGGGGCTACGAGCAGTACTTC.